The clone carrying this T cell receptor (beta chain) has a handful of counts. Its antigen is currently unknown. The data stem from a study of blood T cells in healthy people across ages. Notes on the study in general: A strong correlation was found between TCR beta diversity and the percentage of naive T cells. Researchers deemed the diversity estimates from one million T cells underestimates. CMV infection status of these donors was not known.

Primed by a sample-barcoded 5' primer and a J-beta primer mix, a second PCR proceeded for about 6 to 12 cycles. MiXCR, applied by TCRdb to the 5' RACE reads, yields one record per CDR3 protein. The sample includes approximately 1.5 million distinct CDR3 sequences, almost 35% of them seen just once. The CDR3 spans 19 residues. The J segment lost 4 bases and the V segment lost 1 base, leaving 18 bases of the junction unmatched. Each donor had around 10 milliliters of peripheral blood drawn. The sequencing sample was made of blood. V is TRBV12-3 or TRBV12-4 and J is TRBJ2-5; 7 nucleotides match TRBD2. The sequence derives from a woman aged 25 to 39 in good health. The CDR3 reads CASSLDPGAGEVSRETQYF. Here the CDR3 DNA reads TGTGCCAGCAGTTTAGACCCTGGTGCGGGAGAGGTATCGAGAGAGACCCAGTACTTC.